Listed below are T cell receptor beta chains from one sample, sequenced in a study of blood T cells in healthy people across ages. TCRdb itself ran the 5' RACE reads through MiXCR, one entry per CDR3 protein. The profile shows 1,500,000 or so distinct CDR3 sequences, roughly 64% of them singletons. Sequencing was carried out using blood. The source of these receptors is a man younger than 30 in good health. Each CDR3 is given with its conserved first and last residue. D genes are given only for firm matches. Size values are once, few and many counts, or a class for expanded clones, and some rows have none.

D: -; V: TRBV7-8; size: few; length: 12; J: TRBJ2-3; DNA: TGTGCCAGCACCGAACCGGAGGATACGCAGTATTTT; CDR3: CASTEPEDTQYF
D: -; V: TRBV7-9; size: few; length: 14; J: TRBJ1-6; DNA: TGTGCCAGCACCCAATGGGGCGTGTGGGGACCCCTCCACTTT; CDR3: CASTQWGVWGPLHF
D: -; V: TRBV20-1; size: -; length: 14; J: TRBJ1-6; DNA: TGCAGTGCCAGCCCCGGGCCCTTTAATTCACCCCTCCACTTT; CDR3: CSASPGPFNSPLHF
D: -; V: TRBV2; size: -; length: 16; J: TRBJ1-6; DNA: TGTGCCAGCAGTACAGGCCCAGCTGCCTCTAATTCACCCCTCCACTTT; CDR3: CASSTGPAASNSPLHF
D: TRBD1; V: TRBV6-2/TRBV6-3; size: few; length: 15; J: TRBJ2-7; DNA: TGTGCCAGCAGTTACCGGGGACAGGGTCTATACGAGCAGTACTTC; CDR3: CASSYRGQGLYEQYF
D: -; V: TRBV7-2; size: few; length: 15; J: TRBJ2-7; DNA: TGTGCCAGCAGCTTAGGCCGGACGGCCTCCTACGAGCAGTACTTC; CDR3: CASSLGRTASYEQYF
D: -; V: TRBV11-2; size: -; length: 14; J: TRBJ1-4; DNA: TGTGCCAGCAGCTTAGGGATTACTAATGAAAAACTGTTTTTT; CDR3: CASSLGITNEKLFF
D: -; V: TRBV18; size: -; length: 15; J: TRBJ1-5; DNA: TGTGCCAGCTCACCTACGGTCAATAGCAATCAGCCCCAGCATTTT; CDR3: CASSPTVNSNQPQHF
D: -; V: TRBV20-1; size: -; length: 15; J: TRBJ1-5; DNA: TGCAGTGCTAGAGATCAGCGCAGGGCCAATCAGCCCCAGCATTTT; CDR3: CSARDQRRANQPQHF
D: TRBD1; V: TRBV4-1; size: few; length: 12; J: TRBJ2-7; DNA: TGCGCCAGCAGCCGACAGGGGATCGAGCAGTACTTC; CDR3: CASSRQGIEQYF
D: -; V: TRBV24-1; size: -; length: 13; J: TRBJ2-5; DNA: TGTGCCACAAGCACTTCGTACCAAGAGACCCAGTACTTC; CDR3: CATSTSYQETQYF
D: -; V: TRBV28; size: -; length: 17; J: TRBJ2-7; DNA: TGTGCCAGCAGTTTGGTTGAACCCCGGGACGTGCCCAACGAGCAGTACTTC; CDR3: CASSLVEPRDVPNEQYF
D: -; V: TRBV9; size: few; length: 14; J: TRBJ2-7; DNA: TGTGCCAGCAGCGTAGCTAGTGTATCCTACGAGCAGTACTTC; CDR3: CASSVASVSYEQYF
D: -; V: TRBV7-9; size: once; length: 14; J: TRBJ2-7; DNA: TGTGCCAGCAGCTCCGGGACGGTCTACTACGAGCAGTACTTC; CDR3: CASSSGTVYYEQYF
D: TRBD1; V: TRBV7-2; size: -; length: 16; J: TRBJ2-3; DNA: TGTGCCAGCAGCTTAGAGTTGGGACAGAGCACAGATACGCAGTATTTT; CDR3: CASSLELGQSTDTQYF
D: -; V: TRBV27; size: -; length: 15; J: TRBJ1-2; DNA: TGTGCTAGCAGTACCCACAGGAGGCGACCTTCCGGCTACACCTTC; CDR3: CASSTHRRRPSGYTF
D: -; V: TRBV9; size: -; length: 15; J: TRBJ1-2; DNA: TGTGCCAGCAGCCTGTCCCCTGGTACTCGTTGGGGCTACACCTTC; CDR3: CASSLSPGTRWGYTF
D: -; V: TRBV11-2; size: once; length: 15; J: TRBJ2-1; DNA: TGTGCCAGCAGCTACTTACATCGCGGGGACAATGAGCAGTTCTTC; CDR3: CASSYLHRGDNEQFF
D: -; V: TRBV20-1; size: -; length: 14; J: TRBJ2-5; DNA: TGCAGTGCTAGTCCCCATGGGCAGGAAGAGACCCAGTACTTC; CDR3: CSASPHGQEETQYF
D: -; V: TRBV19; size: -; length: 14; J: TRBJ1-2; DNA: TGTGCCAGTAGGACAAAAGGGGGAATTGGAGGCTACACCTTC; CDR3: CASRTKGGIGGYTF
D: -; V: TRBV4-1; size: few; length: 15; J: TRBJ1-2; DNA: TGCGCCAGCAGCCGAGGGCAAGGTGGAAACTATGGCTACACCTTC; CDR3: CASSRGQGGNYGYTF
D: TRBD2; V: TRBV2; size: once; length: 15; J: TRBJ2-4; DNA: TGTGCCATCCTAGGGACTACCTATGCCAAAAACATTCAGTACTTC; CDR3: CAILGTTYAKNIQYF
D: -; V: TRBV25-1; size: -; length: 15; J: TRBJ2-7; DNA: TGTGCCAGCAGTGAAGTGGCTAGCGCGGCCTACGAGCAGTACTTC; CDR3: CASSEVASAAYEQYF
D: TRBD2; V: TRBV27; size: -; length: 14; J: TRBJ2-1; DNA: TGTGCCAGCAGTTTAGAGGTAGCGGGATCTAAGCAGTTCTTC; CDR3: CASSLEVAGSKQFF
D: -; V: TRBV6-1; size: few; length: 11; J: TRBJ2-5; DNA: TGTGCCAGCAGTGAAAACAATGAGCAGTACTTC; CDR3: CASSENNEQYF
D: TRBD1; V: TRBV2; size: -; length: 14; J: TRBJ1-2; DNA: TGTGCCAGCAGCGCACAGACAGGGCCCTATGGCTACACCTTC; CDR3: CASSAQTGPYGYTF
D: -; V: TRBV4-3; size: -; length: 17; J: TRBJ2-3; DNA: TGCGCCAGCAGCCAAGTCGCGGCAGGGGTAGGCACAGATACGCAGTATTTT; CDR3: CASSQVAAGVGTDTQYF
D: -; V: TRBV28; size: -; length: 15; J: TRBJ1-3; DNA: TGTGCCAGTAGGGCCCTCCTCATTTCTGGAAACACCATATATTTT; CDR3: CASRALLISGNTIYF
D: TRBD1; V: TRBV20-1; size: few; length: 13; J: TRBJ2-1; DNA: TGCAGTGCTAGAGGTCCCAGGGGGTATGAGCAGTTCTTC; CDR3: CSARGPRGYEQFF
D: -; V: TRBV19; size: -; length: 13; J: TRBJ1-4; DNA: TGTGCCAGTAGTACCCGGCAGCTTGAAAAACTGTTTTTT; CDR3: CASSTRQLEKLFF
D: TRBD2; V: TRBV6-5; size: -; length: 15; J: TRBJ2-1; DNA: TGTGCCAGCGGACCCGGGACTAGCGGAGCCAATGAGCAGTTCTTC; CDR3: CASGPGTSGANEQFF
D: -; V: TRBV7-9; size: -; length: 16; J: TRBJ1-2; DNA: TGTGCCAGCAGTTTTTTGCCGGAGGGACCTAACTATGGCTACACCTTC; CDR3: CASSFLPEGPNYGYTF
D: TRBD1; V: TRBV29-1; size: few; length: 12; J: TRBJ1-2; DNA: TGCAGCGTTTTGGACAGGGACTATGGCTACACCTTC; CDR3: CSVLDRDYGYTF
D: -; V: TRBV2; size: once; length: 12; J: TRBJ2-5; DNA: TGTGCCAGCAGCGAAGGGCGTGGGGCTCGGTACTTC; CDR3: CASSEGRGARYF
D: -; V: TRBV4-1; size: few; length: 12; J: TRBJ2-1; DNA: TGCGCCAGCAGCCAAGCCGCCGGTGAGCAGTTCTTC; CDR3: CASSQAAGEQFF
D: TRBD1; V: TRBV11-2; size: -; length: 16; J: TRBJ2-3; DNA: TGTGCCAGCAGCATTACGACAGGGGAAGGCACAGATACGCAGTATTTT; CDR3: CASSITTGEGTDTQYF
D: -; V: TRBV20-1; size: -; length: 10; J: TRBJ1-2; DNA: TGCAGTGCTACTGGATTCGGCTACACCTTC; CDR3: CSATGFGYTF
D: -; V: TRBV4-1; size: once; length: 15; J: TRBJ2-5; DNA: TGCGCCAGCAGCCAAGGCCGGACCTCGAGGGAGACCCAGTACTTC; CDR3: CASSQGRTSRETQYF
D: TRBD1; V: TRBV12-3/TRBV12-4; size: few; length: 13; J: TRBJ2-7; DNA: TGTGCCAGCAGGCCCGGGACAGGGGACGAGCAGTACTTC; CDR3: CASRPGTGDEQYF
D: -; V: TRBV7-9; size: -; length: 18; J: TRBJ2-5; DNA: TGTGCCAGCAGCTTAGATCCGCTGATACGGGTAACCCAAGAGACCCAGTACTTC; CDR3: CASSLDPLIRVTQETQYF
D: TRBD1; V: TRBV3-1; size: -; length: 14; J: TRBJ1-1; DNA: TGTGCCAGCAGCCCGACGGGCGACAGGGGAAAAGCTTTCTTT; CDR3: CASSPTGDRGKAFF
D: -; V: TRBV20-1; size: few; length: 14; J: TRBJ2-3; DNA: TGCAGTGCTAGTCGCGGGAAAAGCACAGATACGCAGTATTTT; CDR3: CSASRGKSTDTQYF
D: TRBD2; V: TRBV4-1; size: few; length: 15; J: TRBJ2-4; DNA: TGCGCCAGCAGCCAAGTCATAGCGGGCAAAAACATTCAGTACTTC; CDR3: CASSQVIAGKNIQYF
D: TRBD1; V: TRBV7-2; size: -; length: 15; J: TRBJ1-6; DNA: TGTGCCAGCAGCCTAGGGGACAGGGAAGGTTCACCCCTCCACTTT; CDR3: CASSLGDREGSPLHF
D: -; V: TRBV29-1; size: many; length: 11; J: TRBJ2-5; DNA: TGCAGCGTTGAATATTCGGAGACCCAGTACTTC; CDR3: CSVEYSETQYF
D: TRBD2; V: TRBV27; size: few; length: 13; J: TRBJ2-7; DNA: TGTGCCAGCAGTGGGGGGGGGAGGTACGAGCAGTACTTC; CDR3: CASSGGGRYEQYF
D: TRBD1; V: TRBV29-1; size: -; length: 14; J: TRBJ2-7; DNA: TGCAGCGTTGGTTCTTTGGACAGGTCCTACGAGCAGTACTTC; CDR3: CSVGSLDRSYEQYF
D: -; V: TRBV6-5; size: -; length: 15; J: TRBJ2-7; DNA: TGTGCCAGCAGTTACTCCGCGACAGCGGCCTACGAGCAGTACTTC; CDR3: CASSYSATAAYEQYF
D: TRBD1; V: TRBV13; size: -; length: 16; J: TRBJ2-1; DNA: TGTGCCAGCAGCAAGTGGACAGGGGAGGTGTACAATGAGCAGTTCTTC; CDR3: CASSKWTGEVYNEQFF
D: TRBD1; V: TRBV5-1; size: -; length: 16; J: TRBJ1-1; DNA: TGCGCCAGCAGCTTCGGACAGGGGGCTATGAACACTGAAGCTTTCTTT; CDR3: CASSFGQGAMNTEAFF
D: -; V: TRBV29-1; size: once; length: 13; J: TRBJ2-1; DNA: TGCAGCGTTGACCACACACAAGACAATGAGCAGTTCTTC; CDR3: CSVDHTQDNEQFF
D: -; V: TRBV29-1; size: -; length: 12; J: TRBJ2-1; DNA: TGCAGCGTTGGAGTTAGCGGTACTGAGCAGTTCTTC; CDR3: CSVGVSGTEQFF
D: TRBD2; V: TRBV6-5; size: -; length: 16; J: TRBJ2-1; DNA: TGTGCCAGCAGTTCGGGGACTACTCTTACCTACAATGAGCAGTTCTTC; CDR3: CASSSGTTLTYNEQFF
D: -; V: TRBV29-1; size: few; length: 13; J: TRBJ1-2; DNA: TGCAGCGTTTACCAGGGACCTAACTATGGCTACACCTTC; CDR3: CSVYQGPNYGYTF
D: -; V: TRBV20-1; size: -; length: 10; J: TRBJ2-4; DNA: TGCAGTGCCCCGGAAAACATTCAGTACTTC; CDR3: CSAPENIQYF
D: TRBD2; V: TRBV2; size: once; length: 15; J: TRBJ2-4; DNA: TGTGCCAGCAGTGAACGCGGGAGAGGACGAAACATTCAGTACTTC; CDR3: CASSERGRGRNIQYF
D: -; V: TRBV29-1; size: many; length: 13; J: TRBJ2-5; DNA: TGCAGCGTTGAGTCGGACTGGTCGGAGACCCAGTACTTC; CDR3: CSVESDWSETQYF
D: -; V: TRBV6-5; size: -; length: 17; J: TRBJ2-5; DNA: TGTGCCAGCAGTTCCTTTGGGGGGCGGGACGCCTACAATGAGCAGTACTTC; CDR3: CASSSFGGRDAYNEQYF
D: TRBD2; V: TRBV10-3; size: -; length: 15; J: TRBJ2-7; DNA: TGTGCCATCAAGGATGGGAGCGGGAGCCCACACGAGCAGTACTTC; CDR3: CAIKDGSGSPHEQYF
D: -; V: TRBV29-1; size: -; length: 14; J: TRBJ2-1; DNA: TGCAGCGTTGGGGGGGCCGGCACCTACAATGAGCAGTTCTTC; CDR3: CSVGGAGTYNEQFF